The rows below give T cell receptor beta chains drawn from one sample of a study of post-analysis software for immune sequencing data. TCRdb called the PCR reads again in MiXCR, with one record for every CDR3 protein. The top ten clones hold around 5% of a sample with some 260,000 distinct CDR3 sequences, around 34% of them seen once. The sample was blood. Receptors originate from a girl under 18 with multiple sclerosis. Each CDR3 is given with its conserved first and last residue. Fields, in order: CDR3 DNA, CDR3 protein, D gene, J gene, clone size, V gene. The D gene is left open where the match is weak. Part of the rows lack a size; the others show once, few, many or a class for expanded clones.

DNA: TGCAGTGCTAGGACCCGGGGCACTGAAGCTTTCTTT
CDR3: CSARTRGTEAFF
D: .
J: TRBJ1-1
size: few
V: TRBV20-1

DNA: TGTGCCAGCAGTTCGCCAGAGACAGCACCGGCCCCCCTGGTACAGTTCTTC
CDR3: CASSSPETAPAPLVQFF
D: .
J: TRBJ2-1
size: few
V: TRBV28

DNA: TGTGCCAGCAGCCAAGTCGTGGTAACCGGGGAGCTGTTTTTT
CDR3: CASSQVVVTGELFF
D: .
J: TRBJ2-2
size: .
V: TRBV3-1

DNA: TGTGCCAGCAGCTTGTCACCCCCAGCTAACTATGGCTACACCTTC
CDR3: CASSLSPPANYGYTF
D: .
J: TRBJ1-2
size: many
V: TRBV5-6

DNA: TGTGCCAGCAGTGCTGACAGCGGAGAAGTTTTCTTT
CDR3: CASSADSGEVFF
D: .
J: TRBJ1-1
size: .
V: TRBV2

DNA: TGTGCCAGCACCCCGAACGGAGGGATCTATGGCTACACCTTC
CDR3: CASTPNGGIYGYTF
D: .
J: TRBJ1-2
size: many
V: TRBV7-2

DNA: TGCAGTGCTAGAGATAATGCGGGGAGGACCGGGGAGCTGTTTTTT
CDR3: CSARDNAGRTGELFF
D: .
J: TRBJ2-2
size: .
V: TRBV20-1

DNA: TGCAGCGGAGCCCCAGGGAACCGCGACGAGCAGTACTTC
CDR3: CSGAPGNRDEQYF
D: .
J: TRBJ2-7
size: .
V: TRBV29-1

DNA: TGCGCCAGCAGCCCGGGACTTGGGAACCAAGAGACCCAGTACTTC
CDR3: CASSPGLGNQETQYF
D: .
J: TRBJ2-5
size: .
V: TRBV5-1

DNA: TGCGCCAGCAGCTTGGTCCGAATCGAGACCCAGTACTTC
CDR3: CASSLVRIETQYF
D: .
J: TRBJ2-5
size: .
V: TRBV5-1

DNA: TGCGCCAGCAGCCAAGATAGGGGCGGGAGGGCCGCGAACATTCAGTACTTC
CDR3: CASSQDRGGRAANIQYF
D: TRBD2
J: TRBJ2-4
size: .
V: TRBV4-3

DNA: TGTGCCAGCGGGGGACGGTGGCGCACTGAAGCTTTCTTT
CDR3: CASGGRWRTEAFF
D: .
J: TRBJ1-1
size: .
V: TRBV2

DNA: TGTGCCAGCAGCTTCCGGGACAATCAAGTGGAGACCCAGTACTTC
CDR3: CASSFRDNQVETQYF
D: .
J: TRBJ2-5
size: .
V: TRBV7-2

DNA: TGCAGCGTTACTAAAACCTCCTACAATGAGCAGTTCTTC
CDR3: CSVTKTSYNEQFF
D: .
J: TRBJ2-1
size: many
V: TRBV29-1

DNA: TGCAGTGCTAGAGCGCGTACAGGAGCCAATCAGCCCCAGCATTTT
CDR3: CSARARTGANQPQHF
D: .
J: TRBJ1-5
size: many
V: TRBV20-1

DNA: TGCAGCGCCGGGACGGTACTTCGTGGCTACACCTTC
CDR3: CSAGTVLRGYTF
D: .
J: TRBJ1-2
size: few
V: TRBV29-1

DNA: TGTGCCAGCAGTGAGGTAGCGGGGGAACAAGAGACCCAGTACTTC
CDR3: CASSEVAGEQETQYF
D: TRBD2
J: TRBJ2-5
size: many
V: TRBV6-1

DNA: TGTGCCAGCAGCGTAGCGGGAGATCCCTACAATGAGCAGTTCTTC
CDR3: CASSVAGDPYNEQFF
D: TRBD2
J: TRBJ2-1
size: many
V: TRBV7-3

DNA: TGTGCCAGCAGCCAGGCCCTAAGCACAGATACGCAGTATTTT
CDR3: CASSQALSTDTQYF
D: .
J: TRBJ2-3
size: many
V: TRBV5-5

DNA: TGCAGTGCTAGAGATCTATCGAACACTGAAGCTTTCTTT
CDR3: CSARDLSNTEAFF
D: .
J: TRBJ1-1
size: .
V: TRBV20-1

DNA: TGCGCCAGCAGCCAAGGTAGTAATTCACCCCTCCACTTT
CDR3: CASSQGSNSPLHF
D: .
J: TRBJ1-6
size: many
V: TRBV4-1

DNA: TGCAGCGCTTGGGTGGGACTAGCAAAAGAGACCCAGTACTTC
CDR3: CSAWVGLAKETQYF
D: TRBD2
J: TRBJ2-5
size: .
V: TRBV29-1